This entry lists 19 T cell receptor beta chains sequenced from one sample in a study of blood T cell repertoires in COVID-19. Profiling relied on immunoSEQ multiplex PCR, and the TCRdb table lists in-frame clones only, not all of them. The sample contains around 300,000 clones, around nine tenths of which appear only once. The sequenced sample was PBMCs or T cells enriched from blood (not recorded which). These TCRs come from a woman aged 25 to 39 who had recovered from COVID-19.

This chain uses TRBV5-1 with TRBJ1-2; D is possibly TRBD1 (6 bases). V lost 4 bases, J lost 2 bases, and 15 bases lay in between. This CDR3 spans 15 amino acids. Germline V gene lookup returns CDR1 SGHRS and CDR2 YFSETQ. CDR3: CASSPVQGRNYGYTF. CDR3 DNA sequence: TGCGCCAGCAGCCCAGTTCAGGGGAGAAACTATGGCTACACCTTC.

J is TRBJ2-5 and V is TRBV19; 7 positions match TRBD1. J lost 5 bases, V lost 3 bases, and 6 bases had no gene match. The germline V gene has CDR1 LNHDA and CDR2 SQIVND (reference sequence). The CDR3 sequence is 14 residues long. CDR3 region: CASSIGQGEETQYF. CDR3 nucleotide sequence: TGTGCCAGTAGTATCGGGCAGGGGGAGGAGACCCAGTACTTC.

The chain couples TRBV27 to TRBJ2-7; 11 positions match TRBD2. Per germline, CDR1 MNHEY and CDR2 SMNVEV (reference sequence). Unmatched junction bases numbered 4, after V lost 6 bases and J lost 3 bases. The CDR3 totals 14 residues. CDR3 sequence: CASSRGTSGYEQYF. In DNA form, the CDR3 reads TGTGCCAGCAGCCGTGGGACTAGCGGCTACGAGCAGTACTTC.

This clone was detected once. The V call is TRBV27, the J call TRBJ1-2, with a weak D call TRBD1 (5 bases). The V gene's germline CDR1 is MNHEY and CDR2 SMNVEV (reference sequence). The CDR3 spans 12 residues. V lost 3 bases, J lost 11 bases, and 13 bases lay in between. CDR3 nucleotide sequence: TGTGCCAGCAGTTTCTCCGGGGGGAGGTACACCTTC. Protein product: CASSFSGGRYTF.

The gene calls are TRBV6-1 and TRBJ1-5; D gene uncertain. Germline-derived CDR1 and CDR2 are MNHNS and SASEGT. The CDR3 is 13 residues long. Trimming removed 0 bases from V and 4 bases from J, with 4 bases in between. For the CDR3, the DNA is TGTGCCAGCAGTGAAGCTGAGAATCAGCCCCAGCATTTT. It yields the protein CASSEAENQPQHF.

This rearrangement joins TRBV12-3 or TRBV12-4 to TRBJ1-2; D possibly corresponds to TRBD1 (6 bases). V was trimmed by 4 bases and J by 7 bases, leaving 13 bases between them. This CDR3 spans 13 amino acids. DNA for the CDR3: TGTGCCAGCAGTTCCAGAAACAGGGTTGGCTACACCTTC. Protein product: CASSSRNRVGYTF.

This chain links TRBV10-3 with TRBJ2-1; TRBD2 aligns across 12 bases. Trimming at V came to 4 bases and at J to 2 bases, leaving 6 bases not matched to a gene. Germline CDR1 ENHRY, CDR2 SYGVKD. The CDR3 runs to 17 residues. CDR3 sequence (DNA): TGTGCCATCAGTGGGGGACTAGCGGGCCTAACCTACAATGAGCAGTTCTTC. Its translation is CAISGGLAGLTYNEQFF.

The V and J genes are TRBV6-5 and TRBJ1-2, with no clear D. V lost 5 bases, J lost 2 bases, and 12 bases lay in between. The CDR3 is made up of 14 amino acids. CDR1 and CDR2 (germline): MNHEY, SVGAGI. In DNA, the CDR3 is TGTGCCAGCAGTAACCCCCGGGAGAACTATGGCTACACCTTC. This encodes CASSNPRENYGYTF.

The rearrangement uses TRBV7-2 and TRBJ1-2; D gene ambiguous. V was trimmed by 1 base and J by 3 bases, leaving 15 bases between them. From germline, CDR1 is SGHTA and CDR2 FQGNSA. CDR3 size: 16 residues. This chain's CDR3 is CASSLVFGQIDYGYTF. CDR3 nucleotide sequence: TGTGCCAGCAGCTTAGTTTTTGGGCAGATAGACTATGGCTACACCTTC.

J is TRBJ1-3 and V is TRBV6-5; D is perhaps TRBD1 (6 bases). CDR1 is MNHEY, CDR2 SVGAGI, per germline. Deletions cut 6 bases from V and 1 base from J, with 10 bases between. The CDR3 spans 14 residues. CDR3 residues: CASRLQGSGNTIYF. The CDR3 nucleotides read TGTGCCAGCAGATTACAGGGATCTGGAAACACCATATATTTT.

The rearrangement joins TRBV5-6 to TRBJ2-1, with 10 nucleotides matching TRBD1. V was pared by 0 bases and J by 8 bases, with 11 bases of the junction left unmatched. CDR3 length: 17 residues. Germline loops: CDR1 SGHDT, CDR2 YYEEEE. CDR3: CASSLGAGTGVGYEQFF. The CDR3 DNA sequence: TGTGCCAGCAGCTTGGGTGCCGGGACAGGGGTTGGGTATGAGCAGTTCTTC.

The chain links TRBV4-1 to TRBJ1-5; D is unresolved. The germline V and J ends were trimmed by 3 bases and 7 bases, with 13 bases remaining between them. The CDR3 length is 14 residues. Germline CDR1 and CDR2: MGHRA and YSYEKL. Written as DNA, the CDR3 is TGCGCCAGCAGCCATCCCTTGAGCGGGCAGCCCCAGCATTTT. This gives the protein CASSHPLSGQPQHF.

Only one count was recorded for this clone. The chain uses TRBV7-9 and TRBJ2-1; tentative D call: TRBD2 (6 bases). The CDR3 spans 15 residues. The V and J ends lost 1 base and 0 bases respectively, with 7 bases between them. Germline CDR1 SEHNR, CDR2 FQNEAQ (reference sequence). CDR3 coding DNA: TGTGCCAGCAGCTTAGACGGGAGCTCCTACAATGAGCAGTTCTTC. This codes for CASSLDGSSYNEQFF.

The V and J genes are TRBV12-5 and TRBJ1-1; 8 bases agree with TRBD1. V trimming: 1 base; J trimming: 8 bases; junction bases outside the gene matches: 6. The germline V gene has CDR1 LGHNT and CDR2 FRNRAP. The length of the CDR3 is 14 residues. CDR3 nucleotides: TGTGCTAGTGGTTTGGCAAACAGGGGGACCGAAGCTTTCTTT. Translating it yields CASGLANRGTEAFF.

The rearrangement links TRBV7-2 to TRBJ2-1; TRBD2 agrees at 8 bases. The CDR3 spans 14 residues. In germline, CDR1 is SGHTA, CDR2 FQGNSA. After removal of 6 bases from V and 5 bases from J, the junction contained 6 bases not matched to a gene. CDR3 residues: CASRNSGTDNEQFF. The CDR3 DNA reads as TGTGCCAGCAGAAATAGCGGGACCGACAATGAGCAGTTCTTC.

On this clone: Just one base apart from a much larger clone, this may be a read error. At the DNA level, this CDR3 is encoded by other sequences in the same sample as well. The V gene is TRBV11-2, the J gene TRBJ2-7; no definite D call. Germline loops: CDR1 SGHAT, CDR2 FQNNGV. The CDR3 runs to 13 residues. The V and J ends lost 2 bases and 2 bases respectively, with 7 bases between them. The CDR3 region has the DNA TGTGCCAGCAGCTTACAAACAGCCTACGAGCAGTACTTC. Encoded protein: CASSLQTAYEQYF.

In this sample, this clone turned up a few times. The chain joins TRBV2 to TRBJ2-1; TRBD1 matches at 7 bases. The V gene end was trimmed by 2 bases and the J gene end by 0 bases; junction bases not matched to a gene: 1. This CDR3 has 15 residues. Germline V CDR1 and CDR2: SNHLY, FYNNEI. The CDR3 here is CASSERQGSYNEQFF. As DNA, the CDR3 is TGTGCCAGCAGTGAAAGACAGGGCTCCTACAATGAGCAGTTCTTC.

This chain connects TRBV29-1 to TRBJ1-2; 7 nucleotides agree with TRBD1. CDR3 length: 13 residues. The junction had 3 bases not matched to a gene; V was cut back by 4 bases and J by 1 base. Germline CDR1 reads SQVTM; CDR2 reads ANQGSEA. The CDR3 loop is CSVGTGRNYGYTF. CDR3 nucleotides: TGCAGCGTTGGGACAGGCCGTAACTATGGCTACACCTTC.

V gene TRBV5-1 combines with J gene TRBJ2-2; D remains ambiguous. Trimming cost V 2 bases and J 4 bases, with 9 bases left between them. The CDR3 runs 14 residues. Looked up from germline, CDR1 is SGHRS and CDR2 is YFSETQ. CDR3 nucleotides: TGCGCCAGCAGCTTCGATCCGGTCACCGGGGAGCTGTTTTTT. This gives the protein CASSFDPVTGELFF.